This T cell receptor (beta chain) stems from a study of T cells expressing NK-cell markers. Judged by frequency, this clonotype is medium-sized. Each CDR3 protein gets one entry in TCRdb, which reprocessed the 5' RACE reads and gives no DNA. Its table records about 8,000 distinct CDR3 sequences. The germline V gene has CDR1 MNHEY and CDR2 SMNVEV (reference sequence). The CDR3 has 11 residues. This receptor was taken from a man aged 18 to 30 in good health. The sequencing input was blood T cells: a sorted CD56 or NKG2C T cell subset, CD4+ or CD8+ T cells, or bulk PBMC T cells (not recorded which). The chain employs TRBV27 and TRBJ2-1; TCRdb's D call of TRBD1 is untestable without DNA. CDR3 region: CASSRGHEQFF.